This T cell receptor beta chain comes out of a study of shared T cell receptors in the human thymus. Only in-frame clones appear in the TCRdb table, and some are missing; sequencing was by immunoSEQ multiplex PCR. The profile covers almost 550,000 clones, with about 80% appearing a single time and about 0.012% taken by the ten largest. Germline values: CDR1 SGHVS, CDR2 FNYEAQ. V shed 8 bases, J shed 6 bases, and the junction held 12 bases outside the gene matches. This CDR3 spans 15 amino acids. The same data also contributed to another study, on human thymus T cells. Turning to that study: Healthy Finnish infants undergoing corrective surgery for congenital heart defects were used as donors. Thymus specimens were resections from corrective heart surgery. Apparent skewing of V and J gene usage characterized both thymic and blood repertoires. In unrelated individuals, thymic repertoires overlapped highly, according to related research.

This chain uses TRBV7-6 with TRBJ1-1; 10 bases fit TRBD1. The sequencing input was thymocytes. This clonotype was obtained from a boy younger than two with a congenital heart defect. Written as DNA, the CDR3 is TGTGCCAGCCAACCCGGGACAGGGGTTTTCGCTGAAGCTTTCTTT. As protein: CASQPGTGVFAEAFF.